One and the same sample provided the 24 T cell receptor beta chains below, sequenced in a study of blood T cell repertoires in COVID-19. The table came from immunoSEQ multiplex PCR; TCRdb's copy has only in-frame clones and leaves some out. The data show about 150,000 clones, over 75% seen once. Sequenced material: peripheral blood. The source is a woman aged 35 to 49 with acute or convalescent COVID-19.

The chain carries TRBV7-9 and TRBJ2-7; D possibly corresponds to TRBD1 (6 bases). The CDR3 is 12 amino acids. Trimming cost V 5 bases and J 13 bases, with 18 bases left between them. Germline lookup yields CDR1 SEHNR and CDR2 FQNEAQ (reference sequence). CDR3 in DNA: TGTGCCAGCAGCCCCGATCAGGGGAAGCCTTACTTC. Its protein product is CASSPDQGKPYF.

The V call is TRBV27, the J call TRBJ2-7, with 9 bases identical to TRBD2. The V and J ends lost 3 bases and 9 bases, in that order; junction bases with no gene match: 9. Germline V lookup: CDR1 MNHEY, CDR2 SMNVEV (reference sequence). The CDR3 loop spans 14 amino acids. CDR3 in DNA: TGTGCCAGCAGTTTTCTTAGCGGGAGTTTTGGGCAGTACTTC. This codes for CASSFLSGSFGQYF.

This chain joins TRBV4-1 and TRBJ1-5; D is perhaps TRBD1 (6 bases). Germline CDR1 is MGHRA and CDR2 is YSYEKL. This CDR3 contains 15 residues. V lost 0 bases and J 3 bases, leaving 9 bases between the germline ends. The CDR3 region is CASSQDRQVNQPQHF. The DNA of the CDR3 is TGCGCCAGCAGCCAAGATCGACAGGTCAATCAGCCCCAGCATTTT.

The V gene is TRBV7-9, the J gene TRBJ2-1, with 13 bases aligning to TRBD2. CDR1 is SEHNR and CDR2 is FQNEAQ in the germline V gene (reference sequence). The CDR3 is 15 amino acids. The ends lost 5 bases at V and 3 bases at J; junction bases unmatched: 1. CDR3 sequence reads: CASSRTSGSYNEQFF. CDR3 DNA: TGTGCCAGCAGCCGGACTAGCGGGAGCTACAATGAGCAGTTCTTC.

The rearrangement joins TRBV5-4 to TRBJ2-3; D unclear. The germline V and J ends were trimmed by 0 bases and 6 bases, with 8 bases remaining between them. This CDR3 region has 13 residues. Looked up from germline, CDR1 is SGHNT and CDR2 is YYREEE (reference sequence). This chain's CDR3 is CASSLAPPDTQYF. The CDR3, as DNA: TGTGCCAGCAGCTTGGCCCCTCCCGATACGCAGTATTTT. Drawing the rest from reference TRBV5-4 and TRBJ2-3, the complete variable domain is ETGVTQSPTHLIKTRGQQVTLRCSSQSGHNTVSWYQQALGQGPQFIFQYYREEENGRGNFPPRFSGLQFPNYSSELNVNALELDDSALYLCASSLAPPDTQYFGPGTRLTVL.

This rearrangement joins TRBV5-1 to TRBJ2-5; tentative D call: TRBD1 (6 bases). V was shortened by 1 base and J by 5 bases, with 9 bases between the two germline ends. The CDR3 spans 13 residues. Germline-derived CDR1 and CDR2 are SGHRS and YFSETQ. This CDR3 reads CASSLQGLETQYF. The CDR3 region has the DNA TGCGCCAGCAGCTTGCAGGGGCTTGAGACCCAGTACTTC.

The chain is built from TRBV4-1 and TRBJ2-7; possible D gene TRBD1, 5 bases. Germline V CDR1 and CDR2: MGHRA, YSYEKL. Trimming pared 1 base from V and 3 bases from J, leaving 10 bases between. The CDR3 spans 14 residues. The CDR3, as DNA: TGCGCCAGCAGCCAAGGAGGACAAGGCTACGAGCAGTACTTC. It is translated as CASSQGGQGYEQYF.

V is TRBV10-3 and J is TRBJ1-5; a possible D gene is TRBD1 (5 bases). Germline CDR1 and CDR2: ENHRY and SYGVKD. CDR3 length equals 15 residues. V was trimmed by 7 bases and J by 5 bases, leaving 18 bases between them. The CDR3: CAINDAQGADQPQHF. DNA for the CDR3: TGTGCCATCAACGACGCCCAGGGTGCGGATCAGCCCCAGCATTTT.

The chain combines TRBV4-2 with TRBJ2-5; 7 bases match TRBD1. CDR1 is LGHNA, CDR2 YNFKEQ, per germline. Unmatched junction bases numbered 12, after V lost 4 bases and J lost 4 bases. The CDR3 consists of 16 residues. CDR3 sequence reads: CASSPTRQGYGETQYF. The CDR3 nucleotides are TGTGCCAGCAGCCCGACCCGACAGGGTTACGGAGAGACCCAGTACTTC.

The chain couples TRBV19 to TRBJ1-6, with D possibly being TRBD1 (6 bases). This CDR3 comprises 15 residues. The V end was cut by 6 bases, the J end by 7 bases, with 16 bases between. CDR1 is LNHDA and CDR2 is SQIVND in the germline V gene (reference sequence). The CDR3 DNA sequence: TGTGCCAGTAGCACCGGGGGGCTTATAAATTCACCCCTCCACTTT. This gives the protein CASSTGGLINSPLHF.

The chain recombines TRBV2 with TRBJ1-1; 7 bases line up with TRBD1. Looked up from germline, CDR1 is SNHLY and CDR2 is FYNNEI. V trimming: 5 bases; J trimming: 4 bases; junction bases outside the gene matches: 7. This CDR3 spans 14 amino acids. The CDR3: CASSWAGGGTEAFF. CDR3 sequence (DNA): TGTGCCAGCAGTTGGGCAGGGGGAGGCACTGAAGCTTTCTTT.

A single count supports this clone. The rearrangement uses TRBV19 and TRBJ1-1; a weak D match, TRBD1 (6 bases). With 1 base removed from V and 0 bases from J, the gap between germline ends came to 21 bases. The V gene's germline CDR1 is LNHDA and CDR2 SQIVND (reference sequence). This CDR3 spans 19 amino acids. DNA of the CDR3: TGTGCCAGTAGTATAGGACCTGCCCCCCGACAGGTTTTGAACACTGAAGCTTTCTTT. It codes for CASSIGPAPRQVLNTEAFF.

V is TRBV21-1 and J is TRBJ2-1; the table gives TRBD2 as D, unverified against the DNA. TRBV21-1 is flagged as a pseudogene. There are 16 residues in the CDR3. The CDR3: CASSNSSGGSYNEQFF. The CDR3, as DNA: TGTGCCAGCAGCAACTCTAGCGGGGGGTCCTACAATGAGCAGTTCTTC.

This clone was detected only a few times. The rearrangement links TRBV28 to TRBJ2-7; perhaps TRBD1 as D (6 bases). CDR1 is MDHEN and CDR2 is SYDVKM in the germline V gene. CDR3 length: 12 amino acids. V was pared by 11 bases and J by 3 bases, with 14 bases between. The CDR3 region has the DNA TGTGCCGTAATAAACAGGGTCTACGAGCAGTACTTC. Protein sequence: CAVINRVYEQYF. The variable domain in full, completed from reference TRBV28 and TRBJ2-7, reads DVKVTQSSRYLVKRTGEKVFLECVQDMDHENMFWYRQDPGLGLRLIYFSYDVKMKEKGDIPEGYSVSREKKERFSLILESASTNQTSMYLCAVINRVYEQYFGPGTRLTVT.

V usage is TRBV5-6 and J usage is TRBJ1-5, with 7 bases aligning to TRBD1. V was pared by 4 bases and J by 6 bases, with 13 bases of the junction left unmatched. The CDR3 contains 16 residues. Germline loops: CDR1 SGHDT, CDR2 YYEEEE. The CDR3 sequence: CASSKDTGVAGQPQHF. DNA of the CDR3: TGTGCCAGCAGCAAAGACACAGGGGTGGCTGGTCAGCCCCAGCATTTT.

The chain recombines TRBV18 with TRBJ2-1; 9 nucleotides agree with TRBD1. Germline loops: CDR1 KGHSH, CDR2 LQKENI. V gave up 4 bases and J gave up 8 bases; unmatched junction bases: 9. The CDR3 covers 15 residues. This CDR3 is CASSHKGTGIDEQFF. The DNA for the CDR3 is TGTGCCAGCTCACATAAAGGGACAGGGATCGATGAGCAGTTCTTC.

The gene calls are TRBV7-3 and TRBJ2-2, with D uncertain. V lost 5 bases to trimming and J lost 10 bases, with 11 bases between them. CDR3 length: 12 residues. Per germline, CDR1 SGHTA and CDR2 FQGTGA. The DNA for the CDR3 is TGTGCCAGCAGCCCACCCACAGCGGAGCTGTTTTTT. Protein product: CASSPPTAELFF.

Written as DNA, the CDR3 is TGTGCCAGCAGTCCTGGACAGGGTCCGAGTGAAAGCACAGATACGCAGTATTTT. It yields the protein CASSPGQGPSESTDTQYF. This chain uses TRBV27 with TRBJ2-3, with 8 bases that match TRBD1. The CDR3 covers 18 residues. The germline V gene encodes CDR1 MNHEY and CDR2 SMNVEV (reference sequence). J was trimmed by 0 bases and V by 5 bases; bases with no gene match: 13.

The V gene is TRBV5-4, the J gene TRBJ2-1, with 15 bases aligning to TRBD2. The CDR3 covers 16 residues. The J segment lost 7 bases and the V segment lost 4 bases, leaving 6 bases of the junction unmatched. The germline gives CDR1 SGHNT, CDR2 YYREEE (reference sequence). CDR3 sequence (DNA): TGTGCCAGCAGCCGTGGGACTAGCGGGAGGTGGAATGAGCAGTTCTTC. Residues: CASSRGTSGRWNEQFF.

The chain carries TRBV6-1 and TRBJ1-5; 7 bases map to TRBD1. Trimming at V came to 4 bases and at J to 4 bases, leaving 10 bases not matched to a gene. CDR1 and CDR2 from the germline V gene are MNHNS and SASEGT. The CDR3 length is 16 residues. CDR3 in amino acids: CASSVLANRGNQPQHF. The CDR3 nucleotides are TGTGCCAGCAGTGTTTTGGCAAACAGGGGTAATCAGCCCCAGCATTTT.

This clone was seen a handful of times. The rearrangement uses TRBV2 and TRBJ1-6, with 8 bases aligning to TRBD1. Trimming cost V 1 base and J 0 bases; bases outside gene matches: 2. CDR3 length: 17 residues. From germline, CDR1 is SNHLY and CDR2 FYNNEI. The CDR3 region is CASSEGTGSSYNSPLHF. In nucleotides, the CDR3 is TGTGCCAGCAGTGAAGGGACAGGGAGCTCCTATAATTCACCCCTCCACTTT.

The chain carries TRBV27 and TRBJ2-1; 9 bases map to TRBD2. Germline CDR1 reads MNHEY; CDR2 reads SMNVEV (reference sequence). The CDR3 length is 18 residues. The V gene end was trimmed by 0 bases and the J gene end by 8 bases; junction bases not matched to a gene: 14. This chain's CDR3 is CASSLSKGASGTLYEQFF. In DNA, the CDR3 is TGTGCCAGCAGTTTATCCAAAGGGGCTAGCGGGACGTTGTATGAGCAGTTCTTC.

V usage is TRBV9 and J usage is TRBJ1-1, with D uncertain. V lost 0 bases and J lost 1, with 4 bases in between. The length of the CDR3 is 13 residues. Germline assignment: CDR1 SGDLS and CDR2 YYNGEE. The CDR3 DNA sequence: TGTGCCAGCAGCGTAGACAGGAACACTGAAGCTTTCTTT. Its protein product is CASSVDRNTEAFF.

The CDR3 region has the DNA TGTGCCAGCAGCCGCGACCCCGGGACAGCGAGCTACGAGCAGTACTTC. Protein product: CASSRDPGTASYEQYF. V gene TRBV5-4 combines with J gene TRBJ2-7; TRBD1 matches 7 bases. The length of the CDR3 is 16 residues. Unmatched junction bases numbered 13, after V lost 4 bases and J lost 3 bases. In germline, CDR1 is SGHNT, CDR2 YYREEE (reference sequence).